This TCR beta chain was observed in a study of blood T cell repertoires in COVID-19. Original handling: Using reference gene primer amplification, nucleated cell counts were estimated. TCRdb's table, derived via immunoSEQ multiplex PCR, lists solely in-frame clones and lacks some. That table supplies the V and J calls and clone size; D and trimming were determined from the DNA. The sample includes roughly 170,000 clones, less than 85% of them seen just once. The CDR3 is 12 residues long. Germline V CDR1 and CDR2: PRHDT, FYEKMQ (reference sequence). Trimming took 2 bases from V and 2 from J, leaving 4 bases between them.

The receptor was derived from a woman between 55 and 75 years old with COVID-19, enrolled during active disease. This rearrangement joins TRBV13 to TRBJ2-7; D not resolved. The specimen was peripheral blood. The CDR3 spells CASSLSTYEQYF. The CDR3, as DNA: TGTGCCAGCAGCTTATCCACCTACGAGCAGTACTTC.